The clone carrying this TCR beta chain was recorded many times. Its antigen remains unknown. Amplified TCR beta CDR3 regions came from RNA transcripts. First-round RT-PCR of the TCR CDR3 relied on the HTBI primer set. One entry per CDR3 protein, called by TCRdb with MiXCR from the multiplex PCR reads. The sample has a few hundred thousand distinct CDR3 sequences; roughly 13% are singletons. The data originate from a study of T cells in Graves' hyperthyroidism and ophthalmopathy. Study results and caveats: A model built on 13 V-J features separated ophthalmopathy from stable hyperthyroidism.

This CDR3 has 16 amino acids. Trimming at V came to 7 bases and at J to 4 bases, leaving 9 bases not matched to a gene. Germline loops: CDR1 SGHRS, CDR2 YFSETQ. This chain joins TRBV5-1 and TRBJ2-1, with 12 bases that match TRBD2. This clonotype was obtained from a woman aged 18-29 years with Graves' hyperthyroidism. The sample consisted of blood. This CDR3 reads CASGQLAGGNYNEQFF. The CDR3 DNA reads TGCGCCAGCGGGCAACTAGCGGGAGGAAATTACAATGAGCAGTTCTTC.